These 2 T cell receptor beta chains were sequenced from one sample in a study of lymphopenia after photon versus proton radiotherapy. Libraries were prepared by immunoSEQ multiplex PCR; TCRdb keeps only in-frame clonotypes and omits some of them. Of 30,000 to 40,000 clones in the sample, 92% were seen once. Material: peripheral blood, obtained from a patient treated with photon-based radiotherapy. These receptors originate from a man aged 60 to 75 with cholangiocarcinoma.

The CDR3 is CASSPLAANYGYTF. Here the CDR3 DNA reads TGTGCCAGCTCACCGTTGGCAGCTAACTATGGCTACACCTTC. The chain uses TRBV18 and TRBJ1-2; no clear D. The CDR3 totals 14 residues. V shed 3 bases and J shed 0 bases, with 8 bases lying between them. Germline V gene sequence: CDR1 KGHSH, CDR2 LQKENI.

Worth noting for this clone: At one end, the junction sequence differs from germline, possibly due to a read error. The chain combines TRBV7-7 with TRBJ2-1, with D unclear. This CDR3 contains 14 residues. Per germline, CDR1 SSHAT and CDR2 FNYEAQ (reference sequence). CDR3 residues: CASSSIGEAHEQFF. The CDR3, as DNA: TGTGCTAGCAGCTCAATAGGAGAGGCGCATGAGCAGTTCTTC.